These T cell receptor beta chains were read from a single sample in a study of shared clonotypes between healthy human individuals. Assay used: immunoSEQ multiplex PCR; TCRdb lists only in-frame clones, some missing. There are some 2.1 million clones in the sample; about 95% occur only once, and around 0.13% lies in the top ten. The sequenced material came from naive CD4+ T cells sorted from blood. All receptors derive from a young man in good health. The CDR3 runs from the conserved cysteine through the conserved F or W. The D gene is left open where the match is weak. Where a row states a size, it is once, few, many or the class of an expanded clone; other rows omit it.

D,length,V,J,size,DNA,CDR3
NA,10,TRBV30,TRBJ1-1,NA,TGTGCCTGGAGTGTATCTGAAGCTTTCTTT,CAWSVSEAFF
TRBD1,15,TRBV5-1,TRBJ1-6,NA,TGCGCCAGCAGCCCGTCGACAGGGCGGGATTCACCCCTCCACTTT,CASSPSTGRDSPLHF
NA,15,TRBV19,TRBJ2-3,NA,TGTGCCAGTAGTACCTCCCCGTCTAGCACAGATACGCAGTATTTT,CASSTSPSSTDTQYF
TRBD2,14,TRBV6-5,TRBJ2-7,NA,TGTGCCAGCAGGTGGACTAGCGGGACCTACGAGCAGTACTTC,CASRWTSGTYEQYF
NA,14,TRBV7-2,TRBJ2-2,NA,TGTGCCAGCAGCCGGGAACGAGGGACCGGGGAGCTGTTTTTT,CASSRERGTGELFF
NA,16,TRBV25-1,TRBJ1-4,NA,TGTGCCAGCAGCGACAGGCGACGATCAACTAATGAAAAACTGTTTTTT,CASSDRRRSTNEKLFF
NA,14,TRBV4-1,TRBJ1-6,few,TGCGCCAGCAGTACAGGACTCTGGGATTCACCCCTCCACTTT,CASSTGLWDSPLHF
TRBD1,13,TRBV28,TRBJ1-5,NA,TGTGCCAGCAGCCAGGACAGGGGTCAGCCCCAGCATTTT,CASSQDRGQPQHF
NA,14,TRBV30,TRBJ1-2,NA,TGTGCCTGGAGTCGCACCGGGCAGGCGGGAGGCTACACCTTC,CAWSRTGQAGGYTF
TRBD1,15,TRBV30,TRBJ1-2,NA,TGTGCCTGGAGCTTGGACAGGTTGAGGATGTATGGCTACACCTTC,CAWSLDRLRMYGYTF
TRBD2,17,TRBV28,TRBJ2-3,NA,TGTGCCAGCAGTTTCGGGAGGACTGGGTGGGGCACAGATACGCAGTATTTT,CASSFGRTGWGTDTQYF
NA,12,TRBV10-3,TRBJ2-7,once,TGTGCCATCAGTGAGTCGACATTGGGACAGTACTTC,CAISESTLGQYF
NA,15,TRBV9,TRBJ2-3,once,TGTGCCAGCAGCGTATCGTATTGGGGGACGGATACGCAGTATTTT,CASSVSYWGTDTQYF
NA,14,TRBV28,TRBJ1-2,NA,TGTGCCGCCTATCCCAACCCCTCAGGGAGAGGCTACACCTTC,CAAYPNPSGRGYTF
TRBD2,17,TRBV4-1,TRBJ2-1,NA,TGCGCCAGCAGCCGATATCAGACTAGCGGGAGTACCAATGAGCAGTTCTTC,CASSRYQTSGSTNEQFF
TRBD1,16,TRBV14,TRBJ2-7,NA,TGTGCCAGCAGCCACCCCGGGACAGGGGCCTCCTACGAGCAGTACTTC,CASSHPGTGASYEQYF
NA,12,TRBV4-1,TRBJ2-3,NA,TGCGCCAGCAGCCAGGACACAGATACGCAGTATTTT,CASSQDTDTQYF
NA,15,TRBV19,TRBJ1-2,NA,TGTGCCAGTAGTATAGCCGGCGGCGCTAACTATGGCTACACCTTC,CASSIAGGANYGYTF
NA,17,TRBV28,TRBJ2-1,NA,TGTGCCAGCAGTTGGAAGATTGGGGACACCATATACAATGAGCAGTTCTTC,CASSWKIGDTIYNEQFF
NA,13,TRBV30,TRBJ2-4,NA,TGTGCCTGGAGTGGGGAGGTCCAAAACATTCAGTACTTC,CAWSGEVQNIQYF
NA,14,TRBV6-1,TRBJ2-7,once,TGTGCCAGCAGTCCCCGCCAGGGCTCCTACGAGCAGTACTTC,CASSPRQGSYEQYF
TRBD1,13,TRBV11-2,TRBJ1-2,few,TGTGCCAGCAGCTTGGGACAGAACTATGGCTACACCTTC,CASSLGQNYGYTF
TRBD1,17,TRBV18,TRBJ2-2,NA,TGTGCCAGCTCACCACCAATGGGGACAGGGTTCACCGGGGAGCTGTTTTTT,CASSPPMGTGFTGELFF
TRBD1,16,TRBV28,TRBJ1-5,NA,TGTGCCAGCAGTCCCGAGACAGGGGAGGACAATCAGCCCCAGCATTTT,CASSPETGEDNQPQHF
NA,16,TRBV6-5,TRBJ2-7,NA,TGTGCCAGCAGTTATTCATTCCGGGAGTACCCCTACGAGCAGTACTTC,CASSYSFREYPYEQYF
NA,13,TRBV6-6,TRBJ2-7,NA,TGTGCCAGCAGTTACTCGACAGGCTACGAGCAGTACTTC,CASSYSTGYEQYF
NA,10,TRBV20-1,TRBJ2-3,NA,TGCAGTGCCACGAGGGATACGCAGTATTTT,CSATRDTQYF
TRBD1,14,TRBV19,TRBJ2-5,NA,TGTGCCAGTAGGAACAGGGACAGGGGAGAGACCCAGTACTTC,CASRNRDRGETQYF
NA,15,TRBV10-3,TRBJ2-7,NA,TGTGCCATCAGTGAGTCGTCGGGCAGAGCCTACGAGCAGTACTTC,CAISESSGRAYEQYF
TRBD1,14,TRBV13,TRBJ1-4,once,TGTGCCAGCAGCACCAGGGGGAGAGGGGAAAAACTGTTTTTT,CASSTRGRGEKLFF
TRBD1,15,TRBV10-3,TRBJ2-2,NA,TGTGCCATCAGTGAGGGGGACAGGGGAGGCGGGGAGCTGTTTTTT,CAISEGDRGGGELFF
NA,13,TRBV7-2,TRBJ2-2,NA,TGTGCCAGCAGCCCTCGAGTGGGCGGGGAGCTGTTTTTT,CASSPRVGGELFF
NA,13,TRBV5-1,TRBJ1-5,NA,TGCGCCAGCAGCCAAGATAGCAATCAGCCCCAGCATTTT,CASSQDSNQPQHF
NA,17,TRBV5-6,TRBJ2-6,NA,TGTGCCAGCAGCGGAACCCGGGCCGTCTCTGGGGCCAACGTCCTGACTTTC,CASSGTRAVSGANVLTF
TRBD2,13,TRBV19,TRBJ2-4,NA,TGTGCCAGTAGTCTAGCGGATAGAAACATTCAGTACTTC,CASSLADRNIQYF
NA,12,TRBV30,TRBJ2-5,NA,TGTGCCTGGAGCCCGCATGGGGAGACCCAGTACTTC,CAWSPHGETQYF
TRBD1,13,TRBV7-9,TRBJ2-7,NA,TGTGCCAGCAGCCAGGACAGGGGGTACGAGCAGTACTTC,CASSQDRGYEQYF
NA,13,TRBV11-3,TRBJ1-4,NA,TGTGCCAGTTGCGGACAGCCCAATGAAAAACTGTTTTTT,CASCGQPNEKLFF
TRBD1,17,TRBV10-1,TRBJ1-1,NA,TGCGCCAGCAGTGAGTCTCCGACAGGGGGTAAGGGCACTGAAGCTTTCTTT,CASSESPTGGKGTEAFF
TRBD1,14,TRBV15,TRBJ1-1,NA,TGTGCCACCAGTTCCAGGGGGCGCAGGGCTGAAGCTTTCTTT,CATSSRGRRAEAFF
NA,14,TRBV4-2,TRBJ2-5,NA,TGTGCCAGCAGCCAGGGGCAGGGTAGGGAGACCCAGTACTTC,CASSQGQGRETQYF
TRBD1,16,TRBV4-3,TRBJ2-7,once,TGCGCCAGCAGCCGAAGGATCGGGGACAGAGACTACGAGCAGTACTTC,CASSRRIGDRDYEQYF
NA,15,TRBV5-6,TRBJ1-1,NA,TGTGCCAGCAGCGCACGACAGGATCGGGGGCCTGAAGCTTTCTTT,CASSARQDRGPEAFF
NA,16,TRBV10-3,TRBJ1-3,once,TGTGCCATCAGTGGCCCACCCACACGTTCTGGAAACACCATATATTTT,CAISGPPTRSGNTIYF
NA,15,TRBV18,TRBJ2-5,NA,TGTGCCAGCCGCACCGTGGGGGGCGGACAAGAGACCCAGTACTTC,CASRTVGGGQETQYF
NA,14,TRBV19,TRBJ1-5,NA,TGTGCCAGTAGTCACGTTCCTAGCAATCAGCCCCAGCATTTT,CASSHVPSNQPQHF
NA,14,TRBV5-4,TRBJ2-7,NA,TGTGCCAGCAGCTTGCTAGTGGAGGGGAACGAGCAGTACTTC,CASSLLVEGNEQYF
TRBD1,14,TRBV27,TRBJ2-7,NA,TGTGCCAGCAGTCCCCGGGACAGGACCTACGAGCAGTACTTC,CASSPRDRTYEQYF
TRBD2,15,TRBV9,TRBJ2-2,NA,TGTGCCAGCAGCTCTAGCGGGACCGACACCGGGGAGCTGTTTTTT,CASSSSGTDTGELFF
NA,12,TRBV14,TRBJ2-7,NA,TGTGCCAGCAGCCAAAAGGGGCGTGAGCAGTACTTC,CASSQKGREQYF
NA,14,TRBV2,TRBJ2-3,NA,TGTGCCAGCAACTTCCTGTGGGGCACAGATACGCAGTATTTT,CASNFLWGTDTQYF
NA,13,TRBV5-6,TRBJ1-1,NA,TGTGCCAGCAGCTTGACGGTAAACACTGAAGCTTTCTTT,CASSLTVNTEAFF
NA,13,TRBV18,TRBJ1-1,NA,TGTGCCAGCTCACCGCAGGGTTCCACTGAAGCTTTCTTT,CASSPQGSTEAFF
NA,13,TRBV6-6,TRBJ2-3,NA,TGTGCCAGCCGGGACTTCAACACAGATACGCAGTATTTT,CASRDFNTDTQYF
NA,14,TRBV30,TRBJ1-3,NA,TGTGCCTGGAATCGGGCCTCCTCTGGAAACACCATATATTTT,CAWNRASSGNTIYF
TRBD1,15,TRBV6-6,TRBJ2-7,NA,TGTGCCAGCAGCGACCCGGGACAGGGTGAATACGAGCAGTACTTC,CASSDPGQGEYEQYF
TRBD1,15,TRBV7-2,TRBJ1-4,NA,TGTGCCAGCAGCTCGGGACAGCCTGCTAATGAAAAACTGTTTTTT,CASSSGQPANEKLFF
NA,14,TRBV28,TRBJ1-1,NA,TGTGCCAGCAGTTTCGGGACCATGAACACTGAAGCTTTCTTT,CASSFGTMNTEAFF
NA,15,TRBV5-1,TRBJ2-5,NA,TGCGCCAGCAGCTTGGAAGCTAGCGCATGGGAGACCCAGTACTTC,CASSLEASAWETQYF
TRBD1,15,TRBV6-5,TRBJ1-1,NA,TGTGCCAGCAGAAAAGACAGGGTTTCGAACACTGAAGCTTTCTTT,CASRKDRVSNTEAFF